This T cell receptor (beta chain) derives from a study of T cells in localized non-small cell lung cancer. Study findings and constraints: A median approximately 57 of the top 100 tumor clones appeared in adjacent lung.

Here immunoSEQ multiplex PCR was the method, and the copy in TCRdb shows in-frame clones only, minus some. Of under 35,000 clones in the sample, around 93% were seen once. The length of the CDR3 is 14 residues. The germline V gene encodes CDR1 SGHTA and CDR2 FQGNSA. The V and J ends lost 0 bases and 1 base respectively, with 3 bases between them. Concerning this clone itself: Its antigen remains unknown.

J is TRBJ2-2 and V is TRBV7-2; D call uncertain. The sequence derives from a female donor at least 60 years old with stage I lung adenocarcinoma. Sequences were derived from peripheral blood, sampled before any cancer treatment. CDR3 nucleotides: TGTGCCAGCAGCTTAGCCTGGAACACCGGGGAGCTGTTTTTT. Its protein is CASSLAWNTGELFF.